This T cell receptor (beta chain) is drawn from a study of human T cells and chemical hapten exposure. This clonotype was found many times. TCRdb fed the RACE reads into MiXCR, producing one record per CDR3 protein. The table shows some 79,000 distinct CDR3 sequences, with 7% to 8% occurring only once. Germline CDR1 is MGHRA and CDR2 is YSYEKL. V was clipped by 4 bases and J by 2 bases; unmatched bases: 14. The CDR3 is 18 residues long. Time point described: patch test 1, 2 weeks after DPC sensitization. As for treatment: therapeutic diphenylcyclopropenone sensitization with weekly scalp DPC. This receptor was obtained from a woman in her twenties or thirties with alopecia areata. Some clones in this sample may be carry-over from other donors' samples. V and J are TRBV4-1 and TRBJ1-3; 7 nucleotides line up with TRBD1. The specimen was whole blood, collected in connection with sensitization to the hapten diphenylcyclopropenone (DPC). CDR3: CASSPILTEDRAGNTIYF. The CDR3, as DNA: TGCGCCAGCAGCCCGATACTAACTGAAGACAGGGCTGGAAACACCATATATTTT.